This T cell receptor (beta chain) derives from a study of beta chain features in type 1 diabetes. Notes on the study in general: Shortening of TCRB CDR3s, moderate but significant, appeared in all four CD4+ subsets of Type 1 diabetes patients. The study found that naive, central memory and Treg TCRB repertoires appeared more similar in patients than in healthy donors. Junctions at VDJ sites from type 1 diabetes patients had fewer insertions and more deletions.

Germline lookup yields CDR1 LNHDA and CDR2 SQIVND (reference sequence). Losses at the gene ends were 5 bases for V and 3 bases for J; bases not matched to a gene: 6. The CDR3 is 16 amino acids. All sorted populations exceeded 95% purity. Expressed TCRB transcripts were sequenced after all isolated RNA was converted to cDNA. Some clones are missing from TCRdb's copy, which holds only in-frame ones; the method was immunoSEQ multiplex PCR. In the table there are over 600,000 clones, 9.5% to 15% of which are singletons. This clone has only a few counts. No antigen is known for it. Input material: naive CD4+ T cells from blood. This TCR was sampled from a man aged 25-45 years with type 1 diabetes. V gene TRBV19 combines with J gene TRBJ2-3, with 12 positions matching TRBD1. CDR3 loop: CASSVGTGGRTDTQYF. CDR3 DNA sequence: TGTGCCAGTAGTGTGGGGACAGGGGGCCGGACAGATACGCAGTATTTT.